What follows are 17 T cell receptor beta chains derived from one specimen sequenced in a study of blood T cells in healthy people across ages. Next came a second PCR, run for about 7 to 12 cycles, which used a sample-barcoded 5' primer along with a J-beta primer mix. TCRdb fed the 5' RACE reads into MiXCR, producing one record per CDR3 protein. Seen here are hundreds of thousands of distinct CDR3 sequences, about 26% observed once, and the top ten hold 2.5% to 3.5%. These data were also reused for a study on T cells of mothers and their children.

Specimen: blood. Receptors were obtained from a boy between 10 and 17 years old in good health.

This sequence joins TRBV6-1 and TRBJ2-5; 9 bases agree with TRBD2. CDR1 and CDR2 from the germline V gene are MNHNS and SASEGT. The CDR3 has 15 residues. J lost 2 bases, V lost 4 bases, and 5 bases had no gene match. This CDR3 is CASSAASGEQETQYF. As DNA, the CDR3 is TGTGCCAGCAGTGCGGCTAGCGGGGAGCAAGAGACCCAGTACTTC.

This clonotype was seen only a few times. The V gene is TRBV20-1, the J gene TRBJ2-5, with TRBD2 as a possible D gene (5 bases). The DNA end is a closer match to TRBJ2-1, so the J assignment may be wrong. This CDR3 is 11 amino acids long. Germline lookup yields CDR1 DFQATT and CDR2 SNEGSKA (reference sequence). CDR3 sequence (DNA): TGCAGTGCTCCAAAATGGGAGAAGCAGTTCTTC. Amino acid sequence: CSAPKWEKQFF.

The chain recombines TRBV7-9 with TRBJ1-5, with D unclear. V was clipped by 8 bases and J by 0 bases, with 8 bases between them. Germline-derived CDR1 and CDR2 are SEHNR and FQNEAQ (reference sequence). The CDR3 runs to 13 residues. The CDR3: CASGRDSNQPQHF. The DNA of the CDR3 is TGTGCCAGCGGGAGGGATAGCAATCAGCCCCAGCATTTT.

The chain carries TRBV29-1 and TRBJ2-5; D may correspond to TRBD1 or TRBD2 (6 bases each). The closer fit of TRBJ2-7 to the DNA end suggests the J call may be wrong. The germline V gene has CDR1 SQVTM and CDR2 ANQGSEA. There are 16 residues in the CDR3. The CDR3 bases are TGCAGCGTTGGATGGGGCAGACCCTGGGGGGACAACGAGCAGTACTTC. Translation: CSVGWGRPWGDNEQYF.

About this clonotype itself: One base away lies a much larger clone, so this may be a sequencing read error. The chain combines TRBV9 with TRBJ1-5; a possible D gene is TRBD1 (5 bases). CDR1 is SGDLS and CDR2 is YYNGEE in the germline V gene. This CDR3 has 14 amino acids. Trimming pared 0 bases from V and 1 base from J, leaving 5 bases between. The CDR3 DNA sequence: TGTGCCAGCAGCGTAGGGGGGAGCAATCAGCCCCAGCATTTT. Its translation: CASSVGGSNQPQHF.

This chain joins TRBV7-9 and TRBJ2-3, with D perhaps TRBD1 (7 bases). The CDR3 sequence is 13 residues long. Trimming removed 7 bases from V and 5 bases from J, with 13 bases in between. Per the germline V gene, CDR1 is SEHNR and CDR2 is FQNEAQ (reference sequence). CDR3 sequence reads: CASKDQGGDTQYF. The CDR3 DNA reads TGTGCCAGCAAGGACCAGGGGGGAGATACGCAGTATTTT.

This clonotype came up a few times. The chain has TRBV7-9 and TRBJ2-7; D remains ambiguous. V was clipped by 3 bases and J by 7 bases, with 10 bases between them. CDR1 and CDR2 (germline): SEHNR, FQNEAQ (reference sequence). The CDR3 is made up of 12 amino acids. For the CDR3, the DNA is TGTGCCAGCAGCTTCGGTCCATTGGAGCAGTACTTC. Translating gives CASSFGPLEQYF.

The chain couples TRBV5-1 to TRBJ2-5; D assignment may be TRBD1 or TRBD2 (6 bases each). Germline-derived CDR1 and CDR2 are SGHRS and YFSETQ. Trimming removed 3 bases at V and 2 bases at J, with 17 bases between. CDR3 length: 16 residues. Here the CDR3 reads CASSSPHRGQQETQYF. The CDR3 DNA reads TGCGCCAGCAGCTCCCCCCACCGGGGGCAACAAGAGACCCAGTACTTC.

CDR3 region: CSAIPRGQGNSPLHF. The CDR3 coding sequence is TGCAGTGCTATACCGCGAGGACAGGGCAATTCACCCCTCCACTTT. This rearrangement joins TRBV20-1 to TRBJ1-6, with TRBD1 identical over 8 bases. Germline CDR1 DFQATT, CDR2 SNEGSKA (reference sequence). The CDR3 is made up of 15 amino acids. The V and J ends lost 4 bases and 7 bases, in that order; junction bases with no gene match: 9.

This clonotype occurred a few times. V is TRBV9 and J is TRBJ2-2; D is undetermined. The germline V and J ends were trimmed by 0 bases and 6 bases, with 9 bases remaining between them. The CDR3 totals 14 residues. Germline V gene data show CDR1 as SGDLS and CDR2 as YYNGEE. The CDR3: CASSVGNPSGELFF. The CDR3 DNA sequence: TGTGCCAGCAGCGTAGGAAACCCCTCCGGGGAGCTGTTTTTT.

The CDR3 DNA follows: TGTGCCAGCAGTCTCGCCGGGACAGTTGGCCACGAGCAGTACTTC. Its protein product is CASSLAGTVGHEQYF. The V and J genes are TRBV28 and TRBJ2-7; 7 bases map to TRBD1. The length of the CDR3 is 15 residues. Trimming took 5 bases from V and 5 from J; bases not matched to a gene: 12. Germline CDR1 is MDHEN and CDR2 is SYDVKM.

This chain links TRBV29-1 with TRBJ2-1; 11 bases agree with TRBD1. There are 14 residues in the CDR3. Germline V gives CDR1 SQVTM, CDR2 ANQGSEA. The V segment lost 7 bases and the J segment 8 bases; nucleotides outside the gene matches: 10. The CDR3 is CSDSGQGVNDEQFF. CDR3 bases: TGCAGCGACTCGGGACAGGGGGTTAACGATGAGCAGTTCTTC.

A few counts support this clonotype. V and J are TRBV12-3 or TRBV12-4 and TRBJ2-7; 12 nucleotides agree with TRBD2. The V segment lost 4 bases and the J segment 2 bases; nucleotides outside the gene matches: 3. The CDR3 is 15 residues long. CDR3 nucleotide sequence: TGTGCCAGCAGTTATACTAGCGGGGGGACCTACGAGCAGTACTTC. This codes for CASSYTSGGTYEQYF.

In its sample, this clonotype was seen many times. The chain couples TRBV27 to TRBJ2-7, with 10 nucleotides matching TRBD1. Trimming cost V 1 base and J 5 bases; bases outside gene matches: 5. The CDR3 is 15 residues long. Per the germline V gene, CDR1 is MNHEY and CDR2 is SMNVEV (reference sequence). Here the CDR3 reads CASSLLGTGDHEQYF. CDR3 bases: TGTGCCAGCAGTTTATTAGGGACAGGGGACCACGAGCAGTACTTC.

The J gene is TRBJ2-1, the V gene TRBV7-9, with D perhaps matching TRBD1 or TRBD2 (5 bases each). This CDR3 is built from 15 residues. The ends were cut back, 5 bases at V and 9 bases at J, with 20 bases in the middle. Germline V CDR1 and CDR2: SEHNR, FQNEAQ (reference sequence). This chain's CDR3 is CASSTGTADCSEQFF. The CDR3 DNA follows: TGTGCCAGCAGCACCGGGACGGCAGATTGCAGTGAGCAGTTCTTC.

The chain couples TRBV12-3 or TRBV12-4 to TRBJ1-1; possible D gene TRBD1, 5 bases. The CDR3 loop spans 13 amino acids. Trimming shortened V by 6 bases and J by 4 bases, and 12 bases separated the two germline ends. The CDR3 here is CASRSGASTEAFF. CDR3 DNA sequence: TGTGCCAGCAGGAGCGGGGCCTCCACTGAAGCTTTCTTT.

The genes are TRBV2 and TRBJ1-2; TRBD1 matches 9 bases. The CDR3 runs to 14 residues. V shed 5 bases, J shed 6 bases, and the junction held 7 bases outside the gene matches. Germline CDR1 SNHLY, CDR2 FYNNEI. This CDR3 reads CASSTTGGSDGYTF. The CDR3 nucleotides are TGTGCCAGCAGTACCACAGGGGGCTCAGATGGCTACACCTTC.